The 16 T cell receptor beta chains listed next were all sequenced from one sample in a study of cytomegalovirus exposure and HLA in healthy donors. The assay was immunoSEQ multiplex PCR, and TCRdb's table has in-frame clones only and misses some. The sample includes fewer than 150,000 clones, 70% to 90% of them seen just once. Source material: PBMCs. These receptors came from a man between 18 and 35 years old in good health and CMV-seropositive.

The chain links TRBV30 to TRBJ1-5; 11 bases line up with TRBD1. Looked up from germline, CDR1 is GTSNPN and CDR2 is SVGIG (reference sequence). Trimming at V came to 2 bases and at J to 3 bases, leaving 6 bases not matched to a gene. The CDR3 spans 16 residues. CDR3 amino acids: CAWSPWDRGNNQPQHF. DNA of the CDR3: TGTGCCTGGAGTCCCTGGGACAGGGGGAACAATCAGCCCCAGCATTTT.

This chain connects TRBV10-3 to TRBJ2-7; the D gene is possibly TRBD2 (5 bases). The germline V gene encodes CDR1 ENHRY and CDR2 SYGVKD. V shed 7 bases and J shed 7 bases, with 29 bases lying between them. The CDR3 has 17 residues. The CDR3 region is CAIKPVLAGPHRREQYF. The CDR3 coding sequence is TGTGCCATCAAACCAGTCCTAGCCGGGCCCCATCGTCGAGAGCAGTACTTC.

The CDR3 region is CASSDIEQQNQPQHF. CDR3 nucleotide sequence: TGTGCCAGCAGTGACATCGAACAACAAAATCAGCCCCAGCATTTT. This chain uses TRBV2 with TRBJ1-5; D remains unclear. Germline-derived CDR1 and CDR2 are SNHLY and FYNNEI. This CDR3 spans 15 amino acids. The V gene lost 3 bases and the J gene lost 4 bases, with 13 bases spanning the gap.

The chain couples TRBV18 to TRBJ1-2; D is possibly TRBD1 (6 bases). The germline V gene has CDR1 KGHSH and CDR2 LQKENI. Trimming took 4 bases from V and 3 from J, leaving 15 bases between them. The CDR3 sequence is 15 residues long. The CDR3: CASSQGQRIDYGYTF. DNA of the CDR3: TGTGCCAGCTCACAAGGACAGCGGATTGACTATGGCTACACCTTC.

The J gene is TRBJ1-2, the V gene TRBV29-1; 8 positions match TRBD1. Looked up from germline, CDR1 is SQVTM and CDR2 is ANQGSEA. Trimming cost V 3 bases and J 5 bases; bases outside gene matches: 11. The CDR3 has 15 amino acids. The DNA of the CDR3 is TGCAGCGTTGACAAGGCAAGGCAGGGGGCTTATGGCTACACCTTC. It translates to CSVDKARQGAYGYTF.

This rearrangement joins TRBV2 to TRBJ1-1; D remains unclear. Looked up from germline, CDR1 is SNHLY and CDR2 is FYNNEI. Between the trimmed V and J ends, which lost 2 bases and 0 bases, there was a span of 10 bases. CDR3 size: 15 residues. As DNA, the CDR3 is TGTGCCAGCAGTGAAAGTCAAGAGGTGAACACTGAAGCTTTCTTT. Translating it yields CASSESQEVNTEAFF.

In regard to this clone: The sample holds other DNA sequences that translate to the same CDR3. The CDR3 coding sequence is TGCGCCAGCAGCCCGGGACAGGGGGCGCGTACCGGGGAGCTGTTTTTT. Translated, it gives CASSPGQGARTGELFF. The chain combines TRBV5-1 with TRBJ2-2; TRBD1 matches at 12 bases. V shed 4 bases, J shed 5 bases, and the junction held 6 bases outside the gene matches. From germline, CDR1 is SGHRS and CDR2 YFSETQ. There are 16 residues in the CDR3.

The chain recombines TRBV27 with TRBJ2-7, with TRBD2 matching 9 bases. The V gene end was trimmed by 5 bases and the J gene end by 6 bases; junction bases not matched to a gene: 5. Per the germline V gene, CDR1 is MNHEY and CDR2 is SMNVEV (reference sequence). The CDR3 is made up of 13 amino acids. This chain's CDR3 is CASSKREEGEQYF. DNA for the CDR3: TGTGCCAGCAGTAAGCGGGAGGAAGGCGAGCAGTACTTC.

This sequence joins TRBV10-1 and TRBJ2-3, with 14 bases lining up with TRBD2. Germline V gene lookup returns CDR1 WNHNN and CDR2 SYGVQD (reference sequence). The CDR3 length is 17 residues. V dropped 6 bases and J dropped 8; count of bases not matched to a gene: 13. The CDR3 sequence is CASSSTSGRAGLATQYF. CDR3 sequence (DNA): TGCGCCAGCAGCTCGACTAGCGGGAGGGCCGGGTTAGCTACGCAGTATTTT.

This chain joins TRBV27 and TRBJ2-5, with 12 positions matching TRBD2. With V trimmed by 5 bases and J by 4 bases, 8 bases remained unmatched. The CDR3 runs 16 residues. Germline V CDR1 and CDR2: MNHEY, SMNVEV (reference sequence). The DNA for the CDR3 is TGTGCCAGCAGTCGCCTAGCGGGAGGGCCAGCAGAGACCCAGTACTTC. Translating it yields CASSRLAGGPAETQYF.

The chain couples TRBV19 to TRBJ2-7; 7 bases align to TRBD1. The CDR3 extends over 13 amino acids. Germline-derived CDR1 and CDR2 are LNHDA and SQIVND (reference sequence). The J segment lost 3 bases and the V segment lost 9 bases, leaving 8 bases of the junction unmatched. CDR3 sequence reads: CARLTQGNYEQYF. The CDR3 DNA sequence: TGTGCCAGGTTAACACAGGGGAACTACGAGCAGTACTTC.

In DNA form, the CDR3 reads TGTGCCAGCAGGGAGGAATGGACCGGGGAGCTGTTTTTT. It is translated as CASREEWTGELFF. J is TRBJ2-2 and V is TRBV2; a possible D gene is TRBD2 (5 bases). The germline gives CDR1 SNHLY, CDR2 FYNNEI. The CDR3 consists of 13 residues. V lost 6 bases and J lost 5, with 10 bases in between.

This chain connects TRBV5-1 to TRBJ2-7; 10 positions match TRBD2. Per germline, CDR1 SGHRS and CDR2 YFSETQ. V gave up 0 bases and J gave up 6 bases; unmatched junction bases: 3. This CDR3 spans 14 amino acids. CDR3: CASSLGLAGVEQYF. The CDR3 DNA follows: TGCGCCAGCAGCTTGGGGCTAGCGGGAGTCGAGCAGTACTTC.

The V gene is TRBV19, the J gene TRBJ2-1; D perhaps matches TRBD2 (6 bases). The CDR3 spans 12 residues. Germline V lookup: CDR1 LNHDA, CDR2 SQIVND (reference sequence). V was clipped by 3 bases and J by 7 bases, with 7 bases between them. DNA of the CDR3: TGTGCCAGTAGTATGGGGAGGAATGAGCAGTTCTTC. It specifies CASSMGRNEQFF.

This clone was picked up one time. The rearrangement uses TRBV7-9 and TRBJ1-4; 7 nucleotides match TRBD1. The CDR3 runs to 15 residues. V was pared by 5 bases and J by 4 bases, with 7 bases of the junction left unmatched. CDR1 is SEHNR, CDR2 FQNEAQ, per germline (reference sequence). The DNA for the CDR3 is TGTGCCAGCAGCCCTGGGGACAGCCTTAATGAAAAACTGTTTTTT. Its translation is CASSPGDSLNEKLFF.

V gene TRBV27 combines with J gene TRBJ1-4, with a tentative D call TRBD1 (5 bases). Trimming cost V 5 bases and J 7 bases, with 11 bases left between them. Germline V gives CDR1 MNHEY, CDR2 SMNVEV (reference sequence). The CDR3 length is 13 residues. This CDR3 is CASSPGTVEKLFF. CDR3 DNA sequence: TGTGCCAGCAGTCCCGGGACTGTTGAAAAACTGTTTTTT.